The clone carrying this T cell receptor beta chain was observed a few times. Its matching antigen is unknown. The CDR3 runs to 18 residues. Looked up from germline, CDR1 is MNHNS and CDR2 is SASEGT. V gave up 2 bases and J gave up 1 base; unmatched junction bases: 4. This sample is drawn from a study of CD8 T cells in ankylosing spondylitis. Study-level results: In ankylosing spondylitis patients, matched synovial fluid reportedly showed significant enrichment of disease-linked clones.

TCRdb independently ran MiXCR on the 5' RACE reads; one entry per CDR3 protein. Of under 450,000 distinct CDR3 sequences listed, roughly 20% were seen once; the top ten hold around 13%. This sequence joins TRBV6-1 and TRBJ2-2, with 13 bases aligning to TRBD2. This sequence originates from a male donor with ankylosing spondylitis or in good health (not recorded which). Sequencing input: blood, either unsorted or a sorted T cell fraction (not recorded which). Written as DNA, the CDR3 is TGTGCCAGCAGTGAACTACTAGCGGGGGGGATGAACACCGGGGAGCTGTTTTTT. Encoded protein: CASSELLAGGMNTGELFF.